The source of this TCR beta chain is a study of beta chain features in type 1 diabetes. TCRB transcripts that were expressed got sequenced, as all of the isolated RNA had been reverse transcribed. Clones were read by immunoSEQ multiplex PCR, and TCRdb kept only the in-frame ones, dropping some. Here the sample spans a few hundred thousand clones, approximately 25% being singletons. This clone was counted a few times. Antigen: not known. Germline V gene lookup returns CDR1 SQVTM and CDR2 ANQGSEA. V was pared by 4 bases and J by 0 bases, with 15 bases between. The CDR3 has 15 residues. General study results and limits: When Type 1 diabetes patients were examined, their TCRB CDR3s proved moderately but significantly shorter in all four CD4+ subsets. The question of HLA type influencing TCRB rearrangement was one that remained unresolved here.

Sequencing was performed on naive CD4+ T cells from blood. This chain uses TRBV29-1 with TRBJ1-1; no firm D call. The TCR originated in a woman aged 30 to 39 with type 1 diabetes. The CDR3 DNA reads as TGCAGCGTTGGAGCAGGTAAAGAAGTGAACACTGAAGCTTTCTTT. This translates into CSVGAGKEVNTEAFF.